This T cell receptor beta chain comes out of a study of T cells after yellow fever vaccination. Each CDR3 protein gets one entry after TCRdb re-called the 5' RACE reads with MiXCR. The table records 300,000 to 450,000 distinct CDR3 sequences, approximately 8% of them present only once. This CDR3 region has 16 residues. Germline V CDR1 and CDR2: LGHNA, YNFKEQ. Trimming cost V 1 base and J 4 bases, with 16 bases left between them. The source material was PBMCs, sampled approximately 40 days after the first yellow fever vaccination. The receptor was isolated from a man aged 18 to 30 who received the YFV17D yellow fever vaccine. The V call is TRBV4-2, the J call TRBJ1-1; possibly TRBD1 for D (6 bases). The chain's CDR3 is CASSQGLGGLGTEAFF. In DNA, the CDR3 is TGTGCCAGCAGCCAAGGCCTAGGGGGTCTAGGCACTGAAGCTTTCTTT.